Listed below are T cell receptor beta chains from one sample, sequenced in a study of Ad26.COV2.S vaccination and SARS-CoV-2 variants. Generated by immunoSEQ multiplex PCR, the TCRdb table keeps only in-frame clones and is missing some. The sample comprises about 350,000 clones, roughly 90% of which are singletons, and under 6% rests with the top ten. Sequencing used peripheral blood, obtained in a trial of Ad26.COV2.S vaccine versus placebo. These receptor sequences come from a person between 18 and 60 years old who received the Ad26.COV2.S COVID-19 vaccine or a placebo. The CDR3 runs from the conserved cysteine through the conserved F or W. Each record gives: D gene, J gene, clone size, V gene, CDR3 DNA, CDR3 protein. A D gene is named only where the DNA matches it firmly. A row's size may be missing; if present it is once, few, many or a size class.

>.|TRBJ2-1|.|TRBV5-6
TGTGCCACCAAAATGAGCGGCTCCTACAATGAGCAGTTCTTC
CATKMSGSYNEQFF
>.|TRBJ1-5|once|TRBV6-6
TGTGCCAGCATCCCTGTGCAGCCCCAGCATTTT
CASIPVQPQHF
>.|TRBJ1-1|few|TRBV5-1
TGCGCCAGCAGGTCTCGGGACGGAATATTGGGCACTGAAGCTTTCTTT
CASRSRDGILGTEAFF
>.|TRBJ2-2|.|TRBV27
TGTGCCAGCAGTTTTATGGCAGCGAACACCGGGGAGCTGTTTTTT
CASSFMAANTGELFF
>.|TRBJ2-6|.|TRBV5-4
TGTGCCAGCAGCCCTCAGACGGGGGCTGGGGCCAACGTCCTGACTTTC
CASSPQTGAGANVLTF
>TRBD1|TRBJ1-4|.|TRBV9
TGTGCCAGCAGCGTAGGGTGGGACAGGGTTAATGAAAAACTGTTTTTT
CASSVGWDRVNEKLFF
>TRBD1|TRBJ1-1|.|TRBV7-3
TGTGCCAGCAGCCGAACAGGGGGCTTGGGTGAAGCTTTCTTT
CASSRTGGLGEAFF
>.|TRBJ1-1|.|TRBV19
TGTGCCAGTGCGGGGGCCAGAGGTAACACTGAAGCTTTCTTT
CASAGARGNTEAFF
>TRBD1|TRBJ2-2|.|TRBV2
TGTGCCAGCAGTGAAATCCTAAACAGGGGGCTGAACACCGGGGAGCTGTTTTTT
CASSEILNRGLNTGELFF
>TRBD2|TRBJ2-2|.|TRBV15
TGTGCCACCAGCAGAGGAAGACTAGCGGGGGGTAACACCGGGGAGCTGTTTTTT
CATSRGRLAGGNTGELFF
>TRBD2|TRBJ2-1|once|TRBV5-1
TGCGCCAGCAGCGCGGGACTAGCGGGAATCGATGAGCAGTTCTTC
CASSAGLAGIDEQFF
>TRBD1|TRBJ2-1|.|TRBV18
TGTGCCAGCTCACCTAGGGACAGGGGGTACTCCTACAATGAGCAGTTCTTC
CASSPRDRGYSYNEQFF
>TRBD2|TRBJ2-7|.|TRBV19
TGTGCCAGTAGTAAGACTAGCGGGAGGGCCTCTGCCTACGAGCAGTACTTC
CASSKTSGRASAYEQYF
>.|TRBJ1-4|few|TRBV4-1
TGCGCCAGCAGCCAAGACGGGACGGTGAATGAAAAACTGTTTTTT
CASSQDGTVNEKLFF
>TRBD1|TRBJ2-7|.|TRBV28
TGTGCCAGCAGTAACCACCGGGACAGGGAATCGCTTCGGGCCTACGAGCAGTACTTC
CASSNHRDRESLRAYEQYF
>.|TRBJ1-2|.|TRBV9
TGTGCCAGCAGCGGAGGTGTGTTGGGCTACACCTTC
CASSGGVLGYTF
>.|TRBJ2-7|.|TRBV3-1/TRBV3-2
TGTGCCAGCAGCCAAGATAGCAGACGGAACTACGAGCAGTACTTC
CASSQDSRRNYEQYF
>TRBD2|TRBJ2-2|.|TRBV7-9
TGTGCCAGCAGCCGGGCCAGCGGGAGACACACCGGGGAGCTGTTTTTT
CASSRASGRHTGELFF
>TRBD2|TRBJ2-1|.|TRBV6-6
TGTGCCAGCAGTTACGCGGAACTAGCGGACAATGAGCAGTTCTTC
CASSYAELADNEQFF
>TRBD1|TRBJ1-6|once|TRBV28
TGTGCCAGCAGTAGCGGACAGGGGCGGGATTCACCCCTCCACTTT
CASSSGQGRDSPLHF
>.|TRBJ2-3|.|TRBV19
TGTGCCAGCACGACGGGAGTTGCAGATACGCAGTATTTT
CASTTGVADTQYF
>.|TRBJ1-1|.|TRBV7-2
TGTGCCAGCAGGAAATCGGGACGGTTGAACACTGAAGCTTTCTTT
CASRKSGRLNTEAFF
>TRBD2|TRBJ2-1|.|TRBV6-2/TRBV6-3
TGTGCCAGCAGTTACTCCGGGCTAGCGGGAGTTGAGCAGTTCTTC
CASSYSGLAGVEQFF
>.|TRBJ1-1|.|TRBV19
TGTGCCAGTAGTATAGATTCTTTGGGCCGCCACACTGAAGCTTTCTTT
CASSIDSLGRHTEAFF
>TRBD2|TRBJ2-1|.|TRBV6-2/TRBV6-3
TGTGCCAGCAGTTCTCCTGAACTAGCGGGAGTTCTAGTGAATGAGCAGTTCTTC
CASSSPELAGVLVNEQFF
>TRBD1|TRBJ2-7|.|TRBV6-2/TRBV6-3
TGTGCCAGCAGTCCGACCGGGACAGGGGCCAACGAGCAGTACTTC
CASSPTGTGANEQYF
>TRBD1|TRBJ2-2|.|TRBV9
TGTGCCAGCTCCAGGGGGAACCGGAACACCGGGGAGCTGTTTTTT
CASSRGNRNTGELFF
>TRBD1|TRBJ1-4|.|TRBV5-5
TGTGCCAGCAGCTTGGTAACAGGGGTGGGGGAAAAACTGTTTTTT
CASSLVTGVGEKLFF
>.|TRBJ2-7|.|TRBV30
TGTGCCTGGAGTCTCACTGCCCTTTCCTACGAGCAGTACTTC
CAWSLTALSYEQYF
>.|TRBJ1-1|.|TRBV1
TGCACCAGCAGCAGACGATGGGGGACCCGCCCGTTCATGAACACTGAAGCTTTCTTT
CTSSRRWGTRPFMNTEAFF
>.|TRBJ2-5|.|TRBV2
TGTGCCAGCGTGGTACAAGAGACCCAGTACTTC
CASVVQETQYF
>.|TRBJ1-6|.|TRBV19
TGTGCCAGTAGTATTACTGATGGGGTCGGGTCACCCCTCCACTTT
CASSITDGVGSPLHF
>TRBD2|TRBJ2-7|.|TRBV5-1
TGCGCCAGCAGCCCCCCTAGCGGTTCCTACGAGCAGTACTTC
CASSPPSGSYEQYF
>.|TRBJ1-2|.|TRBV27
TGTGCCAGCAGTGCCCTGTCCCGGGACGGCCACCGCGGCTACACCTTC
CASSALSRDGHRGYTF
>TRBD2|TRBJ2-3|.|TRBV6-4
TGTGCCAGCAGTCCTGTAAGCGGGGGGGCCACAGATACGCAGTATTTT
CASSPVSGGATDTQYF
>.|TRBJ2-1|.|TRBV5-1
TGCGCCAGCAGCTTGGTAGGTAGCGGAAGATACAATGAGCAGTTCTTC
CASSLVGSGRYNEQFF
>TRBD1|TRBJ2-7|.|TRBV2
TGTGCCAACAAAGGGACAGGGGTAAACGAGCAGTACTTC
CANKGTGVNEQYF
>.|TRBJ1-1|.|TRBV19
TGTGCCAGTAGTATCGACGGAAGACGCGCTTTCTTT
CASSIDGRRAFF
>TRBD2|TRBJ2-2|few|TRBV25-1
TGTGCCAGCAGTGACAACGCGGGAGGCGGGGAGCTGTTTTTT
CASSDNAGGGELFF
>.|TRBJ1-5|.|TRBV7-2
TGTGCCAGCAGCACACAGGGAAATCAGCCCCAGCATTTT
CASSTQGNQPQHF
>.|TRBJ1-2|.|TRBV5-1
TGCGCCAGCAGCACAGACGGCTATGGCTACACCTTC
CASSTDGYGYTF
>.|TRBJ2-2|.|TRBV28
TGTGCCAGCAGTGGGGGGACAGTGAACACCGGGGAGCTGTTTTTT
CASSGGTVNTGELFF
>.|TRBJ1-6|.|TRBV4-2
TGTGCCAGCAGCCAAGAGGTGGGAAACGCACCCCTCCACTTT
CASSQEVGNAPLHF
>.|TRBJ2-7|.|TRBV7-3
TGTGCCAGCAGCTCTCAACCCTTCGACGAGCAGTACTTC
CASSSQPFDEQYF
>TRBD2|TRBJ2-1|.|TRBV4-1
TGCGCCAGCAGAACTAGCGGGACGAATGAGCAGTTCTTC
CASRTSGTNEQFF
>.|TRBJ1-3|.|TRBV5-6
TGTGCCAGCAGCTTTACTGGGGGAAACACCATATATTTT
CASSFTGGNTIYF
>TRBD1|TRBJ2-7|.|TRBV7-8
TGTGCCAGCAGCTTAACGGGACAGGCGAACTACGAGCAGTACTTC
CASSLTGQANYEQYF
>.|TRBJ2-7|.|TRBV28
TGTGCCGCAGCATACAAAGGGACCTACGAGCAGTACTTC
CAAAYKGTYEQYF
>TRBD1|TRBJ1-2|.|TRBV29-1
TGCAGCGTTGGGGCTGCAGGGGGCGGCTACACCTTC
CSVGAAGGGYTF
>.|TRBJ1-5|.|TRBV5-8
TGTGCCAGCAGCTTGGGGGGACACCCCGATCAGCCCCAGCATTTT
CASSLGGHPDQPQHF
>.|TRBJ1-5|.|TRBV30
TGTGCCTGGAGAGGGATTATAGAGAATCAGCCCCAGCATTTT
CAWRGIIENQPQHF
>TRBD2|TRBJ2-7|.|TRBV18
TGTGCCAGCTCACCAGTTAGCGGGGTAGCCTACGAGCAGTACTTC
CASSPVSGVAYEQYF
>TRBD1|TRBJ2-7|.|TRBV4-1
TGCGCCAGCAGCCAAGGGGACAGGGATCCCTACGAGCAGTACTTC
CASSQGDRDPYEQYF
>.|TRBJ1-1|.|TRBV28
.
CASILGRGEAFF
>.|TRBJ2-5|.|TRBV10-3
TGTGCCATCAGTGATGGTTCCTCAGAGACCCAGTACTTC
CAISDGSSETQYF
>TRBD1|TRBJ2-7|.|TRBV13
TGTGCCAGCAGCCTCCGGGGACAGGGCTCCTACGAGCAGTACTTC
CASSLRGQGSYEQYF
>.|TRBJ2-1|.|TRBV28
TGTGCCAGCAGTTTGGGAGGGGGTGCGCAGTTCTTC
CASSLGGGAQFF
>TRBD2|TRBJ2-1|.|TRBV2
TGTGCCAGCAGCCCTGGGCGGGGGTCCTACAATGAGCAGTTCTTC
CASSPGRGSYNEQFF
>.|TRBJ2-5|.|TRBV7-9
TGTGCCAGCAGCCGATCCCTGGTCTTCGGGGAGACCCAGTACTTC
CASSRSLVFGETQYF